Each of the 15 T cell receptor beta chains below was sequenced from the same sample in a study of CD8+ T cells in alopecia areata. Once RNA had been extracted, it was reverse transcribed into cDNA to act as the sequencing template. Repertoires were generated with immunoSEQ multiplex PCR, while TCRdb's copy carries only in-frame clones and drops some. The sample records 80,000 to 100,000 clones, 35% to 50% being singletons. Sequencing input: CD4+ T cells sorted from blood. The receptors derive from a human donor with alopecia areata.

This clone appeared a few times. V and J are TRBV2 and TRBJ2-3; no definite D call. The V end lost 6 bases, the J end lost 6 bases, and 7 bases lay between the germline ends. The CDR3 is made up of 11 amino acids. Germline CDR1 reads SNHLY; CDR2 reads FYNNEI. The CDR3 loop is CASSQRDTQYF. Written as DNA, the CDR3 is TGTGCCAGCAGCCAAAGGGATACGCAGTATTTT.

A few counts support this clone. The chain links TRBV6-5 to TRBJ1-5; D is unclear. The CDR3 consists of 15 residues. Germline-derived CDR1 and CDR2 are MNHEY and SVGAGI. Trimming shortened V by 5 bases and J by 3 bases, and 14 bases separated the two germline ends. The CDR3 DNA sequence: TGTGCCAGCAGTAACCTAAGGGCCTTCAATCAGCCCCAGCATTTT. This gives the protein CASSNLRAFNQPQHF.

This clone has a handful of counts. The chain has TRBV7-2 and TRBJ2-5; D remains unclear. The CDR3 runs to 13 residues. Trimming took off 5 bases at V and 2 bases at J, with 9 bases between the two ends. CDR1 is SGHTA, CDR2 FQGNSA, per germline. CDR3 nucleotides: TGTGCCAGCAGCCAAACAAGACAAGAGACCCAGTACTTC. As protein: CASSQTRQETQYF.

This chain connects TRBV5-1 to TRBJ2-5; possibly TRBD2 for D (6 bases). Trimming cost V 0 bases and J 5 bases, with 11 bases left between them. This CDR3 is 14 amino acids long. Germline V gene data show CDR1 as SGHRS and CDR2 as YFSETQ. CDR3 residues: CASSLVGGDETQYF. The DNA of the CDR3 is TGCGCCAGCAGCTTGGTCGGCGGGGATGAGACCCAGTACTTC. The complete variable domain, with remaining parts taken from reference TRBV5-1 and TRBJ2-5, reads KAGVTQTPRYLIKTRGQQVTLSCSPISGHRSVSWYQQTPGQGLQFLFEYFSETQRNKGNFPGRFSGRQFSNSRSEMNVSTLELGDSALYLCASSLVGGDETQYFGPGTRLLVL.

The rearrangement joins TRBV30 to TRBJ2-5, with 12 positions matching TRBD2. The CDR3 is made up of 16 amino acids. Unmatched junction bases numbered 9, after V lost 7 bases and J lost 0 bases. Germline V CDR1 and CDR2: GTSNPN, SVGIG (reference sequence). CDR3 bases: TGTGCCTCCGGACTAGCGGGGTCGCCGTACCAAGAGACCCAGTACTTC. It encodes CASGLAGSPYQETQYF. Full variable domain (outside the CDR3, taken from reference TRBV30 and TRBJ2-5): SQTIHQWPATLVQPVGSPLSLECTVEGTSNPNLYWYRQAAGRGLQLLFYSVGIGQISSEVPQNLSASRPQDRQFILSSKKLLLSDSGFYLCASGLAGSPYQETQYFGPGTRLLVL.

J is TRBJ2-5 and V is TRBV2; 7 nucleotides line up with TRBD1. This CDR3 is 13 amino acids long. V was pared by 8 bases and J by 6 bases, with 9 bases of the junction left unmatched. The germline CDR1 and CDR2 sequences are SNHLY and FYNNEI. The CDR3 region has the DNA TGTGCCAGCTCAGGGGGTGTGACTAAGACCCAGTACTTC. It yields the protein CASSGGVTKTQYF.

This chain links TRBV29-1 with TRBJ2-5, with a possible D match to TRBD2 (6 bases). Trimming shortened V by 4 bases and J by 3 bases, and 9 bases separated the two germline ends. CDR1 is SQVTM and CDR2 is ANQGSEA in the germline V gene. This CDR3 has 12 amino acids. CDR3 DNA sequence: TGCAGCGTTGTTGGGGGGAAAGAGACCCAGTACTTC. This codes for CSVVGGKETQYF.

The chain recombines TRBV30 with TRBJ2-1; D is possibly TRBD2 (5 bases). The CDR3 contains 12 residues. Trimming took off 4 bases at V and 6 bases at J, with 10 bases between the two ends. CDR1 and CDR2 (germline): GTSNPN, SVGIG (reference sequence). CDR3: CAWKGLSNEQFF. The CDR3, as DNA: TGTGCCTGGAAAGGACTCTCCAATGAGCAGTTCTTC.

For the CDR3, the DNA is TGTGCCAGCAGCACCCGAGGGGTAAGGGTGGAGACCCAGTACTTC. The encoded protein is CASSTRGVRVETQYF. The chain uses TRBV7-9 and TRBJ2-5; either TRBD1 or TRBD2 may fit D (5 bases each). CDR1 is SEHNR, CDR2 FQNEAQ, per germline (reference sequence). V lost 5 bases, J lost 5 bases, and 18 bases lay in between. There are 15 residues in the CDR3. The complete variable domain, with remaining parts taken from reference TRBV7-9 and TRBJ2-5, reads DTGVSQNPRHKITKRGQNVTFRCDPISEHNRLYWYRQTLGQGPEFLTYFQNEAQLEKSRLLSDRFSAERPKGSFSTLEIQRTEQGDSAMYLCASSTRGVRVETQYFGPGTRLLVL.

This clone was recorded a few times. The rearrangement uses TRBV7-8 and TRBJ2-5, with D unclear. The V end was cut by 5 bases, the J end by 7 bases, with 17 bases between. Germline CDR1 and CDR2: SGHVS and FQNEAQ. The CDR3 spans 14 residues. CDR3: CASSTRRLSVTQYF. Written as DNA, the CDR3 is TGTGCCAGCAGCACGAGGCGGCTATCGGTGACCCAGTACTTC. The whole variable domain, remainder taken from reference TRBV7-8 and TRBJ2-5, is GAGVSQSPRYKVAKRGQDVALRCDPISGHVSLFWYQQALGQGPEFLTYFQNEAQLDKSGLPSDRFFAERPEGSVSTLKIQRTQQEDSAVYLCASSTRRLSVTQYFGPGTRLLVL.

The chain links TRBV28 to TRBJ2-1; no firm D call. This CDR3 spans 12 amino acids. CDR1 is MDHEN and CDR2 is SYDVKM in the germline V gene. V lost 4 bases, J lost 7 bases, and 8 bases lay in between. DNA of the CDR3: TGTGCCAGCAGTTCCCCCGGGAATGAGCAGTTCTTC. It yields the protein CASSSPGNEQFF. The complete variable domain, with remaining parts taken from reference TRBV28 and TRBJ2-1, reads DVKVTQSSRYLVKRTGEKVFLECVQDMDHENMFWYRQDPGLGLRLIYFSYDVKMKEKGDIPEGYSVSREKKERFSLILESASTNQTSMYLCASSSPGNEQFFGPGTRLTVL.

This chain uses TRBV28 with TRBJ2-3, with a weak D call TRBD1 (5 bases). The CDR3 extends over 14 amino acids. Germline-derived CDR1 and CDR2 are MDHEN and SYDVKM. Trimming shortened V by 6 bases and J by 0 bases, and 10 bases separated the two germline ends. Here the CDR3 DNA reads TGTGCCAGCAGCCCAACAGGTAGCACAGATACGCAGTATTTT. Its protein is CASSPTGSTDTQYF.

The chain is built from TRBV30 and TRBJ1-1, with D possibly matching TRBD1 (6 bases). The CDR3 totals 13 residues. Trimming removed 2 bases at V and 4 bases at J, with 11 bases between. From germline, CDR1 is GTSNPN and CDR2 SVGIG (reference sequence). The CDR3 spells CAWSSTGITEAFF. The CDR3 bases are TGTGCCTGGAGTTCCACAGGGATCACTGAAGCTTTCTTT.

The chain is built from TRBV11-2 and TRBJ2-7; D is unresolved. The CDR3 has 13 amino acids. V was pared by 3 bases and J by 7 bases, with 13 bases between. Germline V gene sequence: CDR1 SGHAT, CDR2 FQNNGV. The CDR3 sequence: CASSLASSREQYF. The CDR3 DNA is TGTGCCAGCAGCTTGGCGTCCTCCCGAGAGCAGTACTTC.

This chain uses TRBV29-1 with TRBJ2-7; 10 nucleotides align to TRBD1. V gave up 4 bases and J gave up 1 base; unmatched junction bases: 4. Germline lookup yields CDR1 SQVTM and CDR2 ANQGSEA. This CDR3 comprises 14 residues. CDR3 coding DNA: TGCAGCGTTGGACGGACAGGGGGATCCTACGAGCAGTACTTC. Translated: CSVGRTGGSYEQYF.